This passage covers 26 T cell receptor beta chains from one sample sequenced in a study of CXCR3-negative and CXCR3-positive naive CD8 T cells. Carrying UMI labels, the TRB cDNA libraries were prepared through 5' RACE. TCRdb re-analyzed the 5' RACE reads; it lists each CDR3 protein once, without DNA. Its clone listing holds roughly 56,000 distinct CDR3 sequences. The sequenced sample consisted of naive CXCR3- CD8+ T cells from blood. The subset here: CD45RO-CCR7+CD27+CD95- naive CD8+ T cells lacking CXCR3 (TNR3-). These receptors came from a human donor in good health. Some clones in this sample may be carry-over from other donors' samples.

V and J are TRBV7-8 and TRBJ2-5; with no DNA, the TCRdb D assignment of TRBD1 cannot be verified. Germline V gene sequence: CDR1 SGHVS, CDR2 FQNEAQ. The length of the CDR3 is 14 residues. The CDR3 here is CASSLAGAAVAQYF. Complete variable domain (other parts from reference TRBV7-8 and TRBJ2-5): GAGVSQSPRYKVAKRGQDVALRCDPISGHVSLFWYQQALGQGPEFLTYFQNEAQLDKSGLPSDRFFAERPEGSVSTLKIQRTQQEDSAVYLCASSLAGAAVAQYFGPGTRLLVL.

This rearrangement joins TRBV20-1 to TRBJ2-3; TCRdb gives TRBD2 as the D gene, but with no DNA this cannot be confirmed. Germline V gene lookup returns CDR1 DFQATT and CDR2 SNEGSKA (reference sequence). The CDR3 has 16 residues. The CDR3 protein is CSARDTTSLSTDTQYF.

The chain links TRBV5-5 to TRBJ2-1. Germline CDR1 and CDR2: SGHKS and YYEKEE (reference sequence). This CDR3 contains 14 residues. The CDR3 protein is CASLFVGLHNEQFF.

The CDR3 spells CATRGRDTGELFF. The chain is built from TRBV15 and TRBJ2-2. This CDR3 is built from 13 residues. Germline values: CDR1 LNHNV, CDR2 YYDKDF (reference sequence).

The rearrangement uses TRBV20-1 and TRBJ2-7; absent DNA, TCRdb's TRBD1 call cannot be checked. The CDR3 is 14 amino acids. CDR1 is DFQATT and CDR2 is SNEGSKA in the germline V gene (reference sequence). The CDR3 sequence: CSARARQDTYEQYF.

This rearrangement joins TRBV4-3 to TRBJ2-1; with no DNA, the TCRdb D assignment of TRBD2 cannot be verified. CDR1 and CDR2 from the germline V gene are LGHNA and YSLEER. This CDR3 is built from 14 residues. CDR3 residues: CASSQDDLADEQFF.

The CDR3 is CASSEDRRANEQFF. The chain uses TRBV10-1 and TRBJ2-1; TCRdb proposes TRBD2, but this gene call is untestable without DNA. Germline values: CDR1 WNHNN, CDR2 SYGVQD (reference sequence). The CDR3 extends over 14 amino acids.

The chain recombines TRBV7-6 with TRBJ1-1. Per the germline V gene, CDR1 is SGHVS and CDR2 is FNYEAQ. There are 12 residues in the CDR3. The CDR3 sequence: CTSSLRDSKAFF.

The V gene is TRBV7-9, the J gene TRBJ2-7; TCRdb's D call of TRBD1 is untestable without DNA. The CDR3 loop spans 15 amino acids. CDR1 is SEHNR, CDR2 FQNEAQ, per germline (reference sequence). The chain's CDR3 is CASSLYGTGGHEQYF.

This chain links TRBV14 with TRBJ2-2. This CDR3 comprises 12 residues. Per germline, CDR1 SGHDN and CDR2 FVKESK. The CDR3 region is CASSQDPGELFF.

This chain joins TRBV24-1 and TRBJ2-7; TCRdb's D call, TRBD1, is unchecked because there is no DNA. The CDR3 length is 14 residues. The V gene's germline CDR1 is KGHDR and CDR2 SFDVKD. This chain's CDR3 is CATSARNSPYEQYF.

V usage is TRBV28 and J usage is TRBJ2-1; TCRdb lists TRBD2, though no DNA is available to test this call. Germline V gene lookup returns CDR1 MDHEN and CDR2 SYDVKM. This CDR3 spans 16 amino acids. CDR3 loop: CASSALDRSPYNEQFF.

The chain recombines TRBV6-5 with TRBJ1-1; the TRBD1 assignment by TCRdb is unverifiable without DNA. This CDR3 has 14 amino acids. Germline CDR1 reads MNHEY; CDR2 reads SVGAGI. This CDR3 is CASSYDRLATEAFF.

The genes are TRBV4-1 and TRBJ1-1; no DNA is available, so the TRBD1 call from TCRdb remains unchecked. CDR1 and CDR2 (germline): MGHRA, YSYEKL. The CDR3 has 15 amino acids. The CDR3 spells CASSQDWRGYTEAFF.

The gene calls are TRBV12-3 or TRBV12-4 and TRBJ2-5; the TCRdb call, TRBD2, lacks DNA for checking. There are 14 residues in the CDR3. CDR3 sequence: CASSPWEGGETQYF.

V and J are TRBV6-2 or TRBV6-3 and TRBJ1-1. The CDR3 length is 16 residues. Germline lookup yields CDR1 MNHEY and CDR2 SVGEGT. CDR3 residues: CASTPRAGRNNTEAFF.

The chain is built from TRBV7-3 and TRBJ2-4; TCRdb indicates TRBD2, and absent DNA this call remains unverified. CDR1 SGHTA and CDR2 FQGTGA come from the germline V gene. The length of the CDR3 is 20 residues. The CDR3 protein is CASSLSRRGGPFSTKNIQYF.

CDR3 region: CASSEGETGVDTGELFF. This chain uses TRBV6-1 with TRBJ2-2; the D gene TCRdb calls, TRBD1, cannot be checked with no DNA. This CDR3 spans 17 amino acids. CDR1 and CDR2 (germline): MNHNS, SASEGT.

The chain is built from TRBV7-9 and TRBJ2-3; TCRdb selects TRBD1, and the lack of DNA leaves this call unchecked. CDR3 length: 11 amino acids. CDR1 and CDR2 from the germline V gene are SEHNR and FQNEAQ (reference sequence). The CDR3 sequence is CASSGGDTQYF. Based on the CDR3 plus reference TRBV7-9 and TRBJ2-3, the full variable domain is DTGVSQNPRHKITKRGQNVTFRCDPISEHNRLYWYRQTLGQGPEFLTYFQNEAQLEKSRLLSDRFSAERPKGSFSTLEIQRTEQGDSAMYLCASSGGDTQYFGPGTRLTVL.

The V call is TRBV29-1, the J call TRBJ2-2; TCRdb designates TRBD1, a call that cannot be tested without DNA. The CDR3 has 15 amino acids. Per the germline V gene, CDR1 is SQVTM and CDR2 is ANQGSEA. CDR3 loop: CSVERGRENTGELFF.

The chain recombines TRBV2 with TRBJ2-6. Germline CDR1 is SNHLY and CDR2 is FYNNEI. CDR3 length: 15 amino acids. CDR3 sequence reads: CASSDWPSGANVLTF.

V and J are TRBV20-1 and TRBJ2-7; lacking DNA, the TRBD1 call made by TCRdb goes unchecked. CDR3 size: 15 residues. Germline CDR1 reads DFQATT; CDR2 reads SNEGSKA (reference sequence). The CDR3 here is CSARPPEDRAYEQYF.

The chain is built from TRBV5-5 and TRBJ2-7. This CDR3 spans 15 amino acids. Germline CDR1 SGHKS, CDR2 YYEKEE (reference sequence). The CDR3 loop is CASSLAIGNPYEQYF.

The chain carries TRBV6-2 or TRBV6-3 and TRBJ2-1; without DNA, the TCRdb call of TRBD2 cannot be checked. The CDR3 covers 17 residues. CDR1 and CDR2 from the germline V gene are MNHEY and SVGEGT. CDR3 in amino acids: CASSYSFTLAGSNEQFF.

The chain carries TRBV7-6 and TRBJ1-5. This CDR3 contains 13 residues. In germline, CDR1 is SGHVS, CDR2 FNYEAQ. The CDR3 protein is CASSFGSNQPQHF.

The chain carries TRBV29-1 and TRBJ2-1; as DNA is missing, the TRBD2 call by TCRdb cannot be tested. The length of the CDR3 is 15 residues. Germline lookup yields CDR1 SQVTM and CDR2 ANQGSEA. The CDR3 sequence is CSVDRRGGPYNEQFF.